This TCR delta chain was sequenced during a study of gammadelta T cells in human blood. Regarding the study as a whole: Polyclonal expansion of innate γδ T cells after birth appeared microbially driven.

TCRdb re-called the RT-PCR reads with CATT. The sample has just under 1,100 delta-chain clones; around a quarter are singletons. The CDR3 contains 21 residues. V was cut by 0 bases and J by 5 bases, with 31 bases left in between. The germline V gene encodes CDR1 TSWWSYY and CDR2 QGS. This clone is medium-sized within its sample. What it recognizes is unknown. The sample taken for sequencing was non-Vgamma9Vdelta2 gamma-delta T cells from infant blood. V gene TRDV1 combines with J gene TRDJ1; the D gene could be TRDD2 or TRDD3 (6 bases each). This TCR derives from a human donor. The chain's CDR3 is CALGELSLPSLAGYRRDKLIF. Written as DNA, the CDR3 is TGTGCTCTTGGGGAACTCAGCCTTCCCTCACTGGCGGGATATAGGAGAGATAAACTCATCTTT.